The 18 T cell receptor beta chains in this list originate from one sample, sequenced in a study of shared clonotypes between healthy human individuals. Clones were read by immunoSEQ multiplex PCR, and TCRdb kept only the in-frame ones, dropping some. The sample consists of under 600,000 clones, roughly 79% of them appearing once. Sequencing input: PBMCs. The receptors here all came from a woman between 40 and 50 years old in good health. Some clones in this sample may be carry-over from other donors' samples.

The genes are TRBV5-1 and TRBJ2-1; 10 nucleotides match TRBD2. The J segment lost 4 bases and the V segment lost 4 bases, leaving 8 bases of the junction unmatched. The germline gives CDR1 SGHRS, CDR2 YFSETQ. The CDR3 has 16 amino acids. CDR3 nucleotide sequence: TGCGCCAGCAGCGTGGGAGGACTAGCGGTTTACAATGAGCAGTTCTTC. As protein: CASSVGGLAVYNEQFF.

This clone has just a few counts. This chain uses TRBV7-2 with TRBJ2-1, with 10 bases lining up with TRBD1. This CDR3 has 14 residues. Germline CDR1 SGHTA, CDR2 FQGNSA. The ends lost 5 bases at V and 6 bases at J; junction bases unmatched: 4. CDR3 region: CASSIDRGLNEQFF. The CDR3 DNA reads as TGTGCCAGCAGCATAGACAGGGGGCTCAATGAGCAGTTCTTC.

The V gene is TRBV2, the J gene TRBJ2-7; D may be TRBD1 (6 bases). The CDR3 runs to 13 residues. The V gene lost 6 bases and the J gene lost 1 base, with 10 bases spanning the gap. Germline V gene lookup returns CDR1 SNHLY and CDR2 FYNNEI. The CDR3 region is CASRNRVSYEQYF. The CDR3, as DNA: TGTGCCAGCAGGAACAGGGTGTCCTACGAGCAGTACTTC.

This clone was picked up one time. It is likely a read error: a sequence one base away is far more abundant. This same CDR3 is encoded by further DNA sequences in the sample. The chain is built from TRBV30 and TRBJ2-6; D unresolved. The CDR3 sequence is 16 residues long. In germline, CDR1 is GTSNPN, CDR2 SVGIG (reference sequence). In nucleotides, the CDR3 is TGCGCCTGGAGTCGCATCGGGTCCGTCGGGGCCAACGTCCTGACTTTC. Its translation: CAWSRIGSVGANVLTF.

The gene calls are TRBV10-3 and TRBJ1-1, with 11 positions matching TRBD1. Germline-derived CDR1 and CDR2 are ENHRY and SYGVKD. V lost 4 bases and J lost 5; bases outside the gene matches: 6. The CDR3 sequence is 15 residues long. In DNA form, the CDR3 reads TGTGCCATCAGTGTACCGGGACAGGGGGATACTGAAGCTTTCTTT. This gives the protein CAISVPGQGDTEAFF.

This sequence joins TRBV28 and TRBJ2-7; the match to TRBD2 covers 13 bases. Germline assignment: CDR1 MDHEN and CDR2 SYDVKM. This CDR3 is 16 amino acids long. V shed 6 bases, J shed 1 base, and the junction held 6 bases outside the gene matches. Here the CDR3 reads CASSLGTSGISYEQYF. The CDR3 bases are TGTGCCAGCAGCCTCGGGACTAGCGGGATATCCTACGAGCAGTACTTC.

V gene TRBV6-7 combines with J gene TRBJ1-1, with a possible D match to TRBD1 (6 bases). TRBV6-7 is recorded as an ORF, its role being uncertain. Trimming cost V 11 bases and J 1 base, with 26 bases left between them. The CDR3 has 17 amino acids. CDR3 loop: CAGSQSEPGGQNTEAFF. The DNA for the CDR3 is TGTGCCGGGTCACAGTCGGAACCGGGGGGACAGAACACTGAAGCTTTCTTT.

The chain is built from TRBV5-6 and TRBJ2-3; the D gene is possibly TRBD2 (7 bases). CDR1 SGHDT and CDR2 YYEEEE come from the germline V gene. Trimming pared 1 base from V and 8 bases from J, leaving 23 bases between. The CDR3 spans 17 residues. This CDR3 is CASSLPLVWGGKVTQYF. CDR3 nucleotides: TGTGCCAGCAGCTTGCCCCTGGTGTGGGGGGGCAAAGTTACGCAGTATTTT.

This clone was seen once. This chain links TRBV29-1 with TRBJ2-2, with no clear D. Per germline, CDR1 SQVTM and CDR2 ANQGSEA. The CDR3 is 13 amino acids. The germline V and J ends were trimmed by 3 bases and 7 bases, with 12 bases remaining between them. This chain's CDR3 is CSVEGSYGGELFF. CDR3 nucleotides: TGCAGCGTTGAGGGTAGTTATGGCGGGGAGCTGTTTTTT.

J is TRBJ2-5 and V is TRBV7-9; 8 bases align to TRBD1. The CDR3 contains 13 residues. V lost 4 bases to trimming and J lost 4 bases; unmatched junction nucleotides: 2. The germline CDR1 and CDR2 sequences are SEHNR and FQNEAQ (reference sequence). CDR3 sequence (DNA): TGTGCCAGCAGCTCGGGGACAGGAGAGACCCAGTACTTC. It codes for CASSSGTGETQYF. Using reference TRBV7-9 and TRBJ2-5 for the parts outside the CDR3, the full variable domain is DTGVSQNPRHKITKRGQNVTFRCDPISEHNRLYWYRQTLGQGPEFLTYFQNEAQLEKSRLLSDRFSAERPKGSFSTLEIQRTEQGDSAMYLCASSSGTGETQYFGPGTRLLVL.

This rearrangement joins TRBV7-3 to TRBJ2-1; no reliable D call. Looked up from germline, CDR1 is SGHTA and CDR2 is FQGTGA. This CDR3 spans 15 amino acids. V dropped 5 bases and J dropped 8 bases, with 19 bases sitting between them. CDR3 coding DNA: TGTGCCAGCAGCCCCTTTCCAACCCTAGGCGATGAGCAGTTCTTC. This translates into CASSPFPTLGDEQFF.

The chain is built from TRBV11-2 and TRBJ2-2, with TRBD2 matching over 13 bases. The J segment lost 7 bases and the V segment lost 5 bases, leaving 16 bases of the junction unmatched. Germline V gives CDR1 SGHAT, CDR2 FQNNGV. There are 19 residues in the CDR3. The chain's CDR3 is CASSVRTSGRTYRGGELFF. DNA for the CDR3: TGTGCCAGCAGCGTTAGGACTAGCGGGAGAACCTACCGGGGCGGGGAGCTGTTTTTT.

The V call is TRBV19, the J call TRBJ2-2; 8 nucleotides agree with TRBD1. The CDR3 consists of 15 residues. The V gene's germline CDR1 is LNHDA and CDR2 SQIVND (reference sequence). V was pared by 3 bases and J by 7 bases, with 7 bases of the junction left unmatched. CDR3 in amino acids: CASSMVDRDDGELFF. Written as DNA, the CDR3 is TGTGCCAGTAGTATGGTGGACAGGGATGACGGGGAGCTGTTTTTT.

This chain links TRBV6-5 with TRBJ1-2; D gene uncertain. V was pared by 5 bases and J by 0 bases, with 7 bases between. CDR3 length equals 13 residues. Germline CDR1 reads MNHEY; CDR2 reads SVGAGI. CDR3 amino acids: CASSLGANYGYTF. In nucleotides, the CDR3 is TGTGCCAGCAGTCTCGGAGCTAACTATGGCTACACCTTC.

The CDR3 DNA is TGTGCCAGCAGCTTAGAAGCCAGGGGAAGACCGTTCTTC. As protein: CASSLEARGRPFF. The rearrangement uses TRBV11-3 and TRBJ2-1, with D possibly matching TRBD1 (6 bases). The CDR3 sequence is 13 residues long. CDR1 SGHNT and CDR2 YENEEA come from the germline V gene. Trimming pared 0 bases from V and 15 bases from J, leaving 15 bases between.

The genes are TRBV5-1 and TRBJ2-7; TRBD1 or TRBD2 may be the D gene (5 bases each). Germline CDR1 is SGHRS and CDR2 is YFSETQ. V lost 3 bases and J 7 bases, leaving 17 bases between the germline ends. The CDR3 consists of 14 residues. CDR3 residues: CASSSGGTLKEQYF. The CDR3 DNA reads TGCGCCAGCAGCTCAGGTGGGACCCTTAAGGAGCAGTACTTC.

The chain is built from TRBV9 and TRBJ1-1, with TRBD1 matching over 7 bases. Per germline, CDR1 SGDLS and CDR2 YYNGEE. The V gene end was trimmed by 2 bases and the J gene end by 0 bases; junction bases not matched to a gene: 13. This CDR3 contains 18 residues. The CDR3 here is CASSVDSGTVPMNTEAFF. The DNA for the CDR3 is TGTGCCAGCAGCGTGGACTCCGGGACAGTCCCCATGAACACTGAAGCTTTCTTT.

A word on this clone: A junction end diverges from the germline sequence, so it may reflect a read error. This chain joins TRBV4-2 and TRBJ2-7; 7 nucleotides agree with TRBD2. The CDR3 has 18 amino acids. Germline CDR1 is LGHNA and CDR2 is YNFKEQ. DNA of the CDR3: TGTGCCAGCAGCCAAGACGCCCCCCCGAGCGGGAATTTCGGTTTCTTGCACTTC. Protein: CASSQDAPPSGNFGFLHF.